Listed below are T cell receptor beta chains from one sample, sequenced in a study of blood T cell repertoires in COVID-19. TCRdb's copy holds only in-frame clones and misses some; the assay was immunoSEQ multiplex PCR. The table lists fewer than 250,000 clones, less than 85% of them singletons. Sequencing was carried out using PBMCs or T cells enriched from blood (not recorded which). These TCRs come from a woman in her twenties or thirties who had recovered from COVID-19. Both conserved end residues are trimmed from each CDR3.

CDR3aa: ASSLSYNEQF; j_gene: TRBJ2-1; v_gene: TRBV9
CDR3aa: SAWTTEAF; j_gene: TRBJ1-1; v_gene: TRBV20-1
CDR3aa: ASSVATGQGQETQY; j_gene: TRBJ2-5; v_gene: TRBV9
CDR3aa: ASRQSRGYEKLF; j_gene: TRBJ1-4; v_gene: TRBV7-9
CDR3aa: ASSQAPGTGTYEQY; j_gene: TRBJ2-7; v_gene: TRBV4-1
CDR3aa: ASSLDPSSYEQY; j_gene: TRBJ2-7; v_gene: TRBV5-1
CDR3aa: ASSYSGGAEQY; j_gene: TRBJ2-7; v_gene: TRBV6-5
CDR3aa: ASGGTSGGANTGELF; j_gene: TRBJ2-2; v_gene: TRBV5-4
CDR3aa: ASSQASTGTGLINYGYT; j_gene: TRBJ1-2; v_gene: TRBV3-1/TRBV3-2
CDR3aa: ASSRLNNEQF; j_gene: TRBJ2-1; v_gene: TRBV5-4
CDR3aa: ASSFLGQGDSPLH; j_gene: TRBJ1-6; v_gene: TRBV5-4
CDR3aa: ASSFGVTNYGYT; j_gene: TRBJ1-2; v_gene: TRBV28
CDR3aa: ASSSNSLQPQH; j_gene: TRBJ1-5; v_gene: TRBV12-3/TRBV12-4
CDR3aa: ASSPGLAIHEQY; j_gene: TRBJ2-7; v_gene: TRBV2
CDR3aa: ATASLGQGQETQY; j_gene: TRBJ2-5; v_gene: TRBV24-1
CDR3aa: ASSSTGPLGTQY; j_gene: TRBJ2-5; v_gene: TRBV6-5
CDR3aa: ASSLPRQPDDSDRGLAYGYT; j_gene: TRBJ1-2; v_gene: TRBV5-1
CDR3aa: ASNIDRGQGYT; j_gene: TRBJ1-2; v_gene: TRBV19
CDR3aa: ASSPRQGHSNQPQH; j_gene: TRBJ1-5; v_gene: TRBV18
CDR3aa: ASSQVGTFKETQY; j_gene: TRBJ2-5; v_gene: TRBV3-1/TRBV3-2
CDR3aa: ATQTDIPSGNTIY; j_gene: TRBJ1-3; v_gene: TRBV28
CDR3aa: ASSGYGTANTEAF; j_gene: TRBJ1-1; v_gene: TRBV25-1
CDR3aa: ASRGPASGTSTDTQY; j_gene: TRBJ2-3; v_gene: TRBV7-2
CDR3aa: ASNMGQQNQPQH; j_gene: TRBJ1-5; v_gene: TRBV2
CDR3aa: ASWRGGDMVNTEAF; j_gene: TRBJ1-1; v_gene: TRBV5-1
CDR3aa: ATSSSGGFYEQY; j_gene: TRBJ2-7; v_gene: TRBV24-1
CDR3aa: ASSQTRGWGEQY; j_gene: TRBJ2-7; v_gene: TRBV28
CDR3aa: ASSTQDRVSSTDTQY; j_gene: TRBJ2-3; v_gene: TRBV19
CDR3aa: ASSLAGIVLLNTEAF; j_gene: TRBJ1-1; v_gene: TRBV5-8
CDR3aa: ASSPPANTGELF; j_gene: TRBJ2-2; v_gene: TRBV9
CDR3aa: ASSRSQGMGTEAF; j_gene: TRBJ1-1; v_gene: TRBV21-1
CDR3aa: ASSPSDRETNQPQH; j_gene: TRBJ1-5; v_gene: TRBV18
CDR3aa: ASSPGTGEDTQY; j_gene: TRBJ2-3; v_gene: TRBV5-1
CDR3aa: ASSRRQYNEQF; j_gene: TRBJ2-1; v_gene: TRBV6-5
CDR3aa: ASSMETSGTYEQY; j_gene: TRBJ2-7; v_gene: TRBV5-1
CDR3aa: ASSPNFNEKLF; j_gene: TRBJ1-4; v_gene: TRBV7-2
CDR3aa: ASSASGQERIWEKLF; j_gene: TRBJ1-4; v_gene: TRBV7-2
CDR3aa: ASSYSRGQQETQY; j_gene: TRBJ2-5; v_gene: TRBV6-5
CDR3aa: ASSSLGGTGKPQH; j_gene: TRBJ1-5; v_gene: TRBV19
CDR3aa: ASSATGNTGELF; j_gene: TRBJ2-2; v_gene: TRBV11-2
CDR3aa: ASSFPSGTGGNEQF; j_gene: TRBJ2-1; v_gene: TRBV5-1
CDR3aa: ASSLGTRETQY; j_gene: TRBJ2-5; v_gene: TRBV7-2
CDR3aa: ASRPHGTNYGYT; j_gene: TRBJ1-2; v_gene: TRBV28
CDR3aa: SANRDRSTDTQY; j_gene: TRBJ2-3; v_gene: TRBV29-1
CDR3aa: ASSLKLGERTEAF; j_gene: TRBJ1-1; v_gene: TRBV4-2
CDR3aa: ASSSSLKPGELF; j_gene: TRBJ2-2; v_gene: TRBV27
CDR3aa: ASSQYRTGESQTQY; j_gene: TRBJ2-5; v_gene: TRBV18
CDR3aa: ASSYSDTAYEQY; j_gene: TRBJ2-7; v_gene: TRBV6-5
CDR3aa: ASRGTGGSNMYTEAF; j_gene: TRBJ1-1; v_gene: TRBV2
CDR3aa: ASSEARGLAGGYT; j_gene: TRBJ1-2; v_gene: TRBV2